Many counts were recorded for the clone carrying this T cell receptor (beta chain). TCRdb called the RT-PCR reads again in MiXCR, with one record for every CDR3 protein. The repertoire holds almost 700,000 distinct CDR3 sequences, with more than 13% as singletons. Deletions cut 1 base from V and 4 bases from J, with 15 bases between. CDR1 and CDR2 (germline): LGHNA, YSLEER. The CDR3 consists of 16 residues. The sequence was obtained from a female donor in good health, serving as a healthy control. The material sequenced was memory CD4+ T cells from blood. The J gene is TRBJ2-3, the V gene TRBV4-3, with D tentatively TRBD1 (6 bases). The DNA of the CDR3 is TGCGCCAGCAGCCAAGTAGGCAGGGGTGGAGCAGATACGCAGTATTTT. This sequence encodes CASSQVGRGGADTQYF.